The rows below give T cell receptor beta chains drawn from one sample of a study of control samples from healthy donors and cancer patients. TCRdb's copy holds only in-frame clones and misses some; the assay was immunoSEQ multiplex PCR. The sample lists about 80,000 clones; 89% were seen once. The sequencing input was blood. The receptors shown here come from a man in his fifties in good health. Both conserved end residues are trimmed from each CDR3. Only part of the rows carry a size: once, few, many, or a class if the clone is expanded.

>TRBJ1-2|few|TRBV7-9
ASSLDAGSDGYT
>TRBJ2-3|NA|TRBV6-6
ASSYGSGGASDTQY
>TRBJ2-3|NA|TRBV5-1
ASSFGRGGDTQY
>TRBJ1-1|NA|TRBV19
ASSMDRLNTEAF
>TRBJ1-5|NA|TRBV5-4
ASSSGQGNQPQH
>TRBJ1-1|NA|TRBV5-1
ASSYRGDTEAF
>TRBJ1-2|NA|TRBV28
ASSPGQRINYGYT
>TRBJ1-2|NA|TRBV12-3/TRBV12-4
ASSLGLPSGYT
>TRBJ1-2|NA|TRBV5-8
ASSSQVYYGYT
>TRBJ2-1|NA|TRBV6-4
ASSDGTSGGGEQF
>TRBJ2-1|NA|TRBV11-2
ASSFNREASYNEQF
>TRBJ1-4|NA|TRBV5-4
ASSLGALNNEKLF
>TRBJ1-1|NA|TRBV3-1/TRBV3-2
ASSQDFQGNTEAF
>TRBJ1-2|NA|TRBV9
ASSGDRLGYT
>TRBJ2-4|few|TRBV18
ASSPGQGAKNIQY
>TRBJ2-7|NA|TRBV7-9
ASSLLRTGSTGEQY
>TRBJ1-1|once|TRBV12-5
ASGLGLDTEAF
>TRBJ1-1|NA|TRBV14
ASSLRDWGTEAF
>TRBJ1-6|NA|TRBV9
ASSVVAGYSPLH
>TRBJ1-6|NA|TRBV13
ASSSGQYNSPLH
>TRBJ2-3|NA|TRBV7-2
ASSLGSGAGGTQY
>TRBJ2-1|NA|TRBV9
ASSVGINEQF
>TRBJ2-7|NA|TRBV30
AWSVFGGGSYEQY
>TRBJ2-2|NA|TRBV6-5
ASKPDRGPTGELF
>TRBJ1-1|NA|TRBV30
AWRQGARTEAF
>TRBJ2-1|NA|TRBV7-3
ASSPSGTIHNEQF
>TRBJ1-2|NA|TRBV7-9
ASSSTGLGGYT
>TRBJ1-6|once|TRBV24-1
ATSEWRTERSPLH
>TRBJ1-1|NA|TRBV5-1
ASSRGGRGTEAF
>TRBJ2-7|NA|TRBV5-1
ASSLDRQGATDEQY
>TRBJ1-3|once|TRBV30
AWSEPGYENTIY
>TRBJ1-6|NA|TRBV9
ASSARGENLH
>TRBJ1-2|NA|TRBV7-2
ASSLRQGGGYT
>TRBJ1-2|NA|TRBV27
ASSLTGRGESYT
>TRBJ1-4|NA|TRBV4-2
ASSQEGYPNEKLF
>TRBJ2-7|NA|TRBV11-2
ASSSGQGAVEQY
>TRBJ1-6|NA|TRBV6-5
ASCKGVDNSPLH
>TRBJ2-1|NA|TRBV6-4
ASSLFSGGGCEQF
>TRBJ1-1|NA|TRBV5-1
ASSVYTNTEAF
>TRBJ2-7|NA|TRBV19
ASSTGTTSYEQY
>TRBJ2-5|few|TRBV29-1
SVDRGMRETQY
>TRBJ2-7|NA|TRBV5-1
ASSQDSRSYEQY
>TRBJ1-3|NA|TRBV5-1
ASSPVSPGSSGNTIY